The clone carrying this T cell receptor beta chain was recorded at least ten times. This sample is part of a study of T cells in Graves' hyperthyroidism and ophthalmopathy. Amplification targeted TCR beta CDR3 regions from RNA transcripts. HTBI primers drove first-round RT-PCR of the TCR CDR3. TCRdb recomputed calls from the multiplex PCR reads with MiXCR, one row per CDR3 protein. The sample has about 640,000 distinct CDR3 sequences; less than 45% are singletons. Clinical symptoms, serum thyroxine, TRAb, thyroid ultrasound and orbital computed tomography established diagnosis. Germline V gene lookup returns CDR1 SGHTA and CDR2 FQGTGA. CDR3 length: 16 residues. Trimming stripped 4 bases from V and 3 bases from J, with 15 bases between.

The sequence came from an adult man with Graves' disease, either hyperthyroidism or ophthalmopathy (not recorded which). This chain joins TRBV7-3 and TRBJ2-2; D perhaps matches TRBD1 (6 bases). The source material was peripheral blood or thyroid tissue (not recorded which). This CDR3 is CASSSYQGPDTGELFF. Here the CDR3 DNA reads TGTGCCAGCAGCTCCTATCAGGGGCCCGACACCGGGGAGCTGTTTTTT.